One and the same sample provided the 13 T cell receptor beta chains below, sequenced in a study of blood T cell repertoires in COVID-19. Clones were read by immunoSEQ multiplex PCR, and TCRdb kept only the in-frame ones, dropping some. Of some 120,000 clones in the sample, over 75% were seen once. The specimen sequenced was peripheral blood. The receptors stem from a human donor with active COVID-19. The donor label of this sample is uncertain.

Concerning this clone itself: This sample also contains other DNA sequences that code for the same CDR3. CDR3 DNA sequence: TGTGCCAGCAGACCACTCGCGGGGGGGCCGAACACCGGGGAGCTGTTTTTT. Protein: CASRPLAGGPNTGELFF. This chain joins TRBV7-9 and TRBJ2-2; TRBD2 aligns across 9 bases. Germline-derived CDR1 and CDR2 are SEHNR and FQNEAQ (reference sequence). This CDR3 is built from 17 residues. The junction had 8 bases not matched to a gene; V was cut back by 6 bases and J by 0 bases.

CDR3 sequence: CAWSHHRTANEKLFF. The DNA of the CDR3 is TGTGCCTGGAGTCACCACAGGACCGCTAATGAAAAACTGTTTTTT. The V gene is TRBV30, the J gene TRBJ1-4, with a weak D call TRBD1 (5 bases). Per the germline V gene, CDR1 is GTSNPN and CDR2 is SVGIG (reference sequence). The germline V and J ends were trimmed by 2 bases and 3 bases, with 13 bases remaining between them. The CDR3 extends over 15 amino acids.

This chain links TRBV23-1 with TRBJ2-4, with D perhaps TRBD2 (5 bases). TRBV23-1 belongs to the ORF category, with a function that is uncertain. The CDR3 runs to 17 residues. V shed 2 bases and J shed 6 bases, with 20 bases lying between them. The CDR3 nucleotides are TGCGCCAGCAGTCAACCCCGACTCGGGGTAACAATAAACATTCAGTACTTC. Amino acid sequence: CASSQPRLGVTINIQYF.

The V and J genes are TRBV7-8 and TRBJ1-4; D remains unclear. Germline V lookup: CDR1 SGHVS, CDR2 FQNEAQ. Trimming removed 5 bases from V and 14 bases from J, with 18 bases in between. The CDR3 totals 13 residues. This CDR3 reads CASSNRAIRGLFF. As DNA, the CDR3 is TGTGCCAGCAGCAACCGGGCTATACGCGGGCTGTTTTTT. Filled out from reference TRBV7-8 and TRBJ1-4, the complete variable domain reads GAGVSQSPRYKVAKRGQDVALRCDPISGHVSLFWYQQALGQGPEFLTYFQNEAQLDKSGLPSDRFFAERPEGSVSTLKIQRTQQEDSAVYLCASSNRAIRGLFFGSGTQLSVL.

The DNA for the CDR3 is TGTGCCAGCAGCTTGGCGACTAGCGGTAGCACAGATACGCAGTATTTT. As protein: CASSLATSGSTDTQYF. This rearrangement joins TRBV5-6 to TRBJ2-3, with TRBD2 identical over 9 bases. J gave up 0 bases and V 0 bases, and 2 bases lay outside the gene matches. The CDR3 covers 16 residues. Per the germline V gene, CDR1 is SGHDT and CDR2 is YYEEEE.

This clone was seen only once. This chain uses TRBV20-1 with TRBJ1-2, with 9 bases fitting TRBD1. The CDR3 runs 15 residues. Unmatched junction bases numbered 11, after V lost 3 bases and J lost 6 bases. Germline V lookup: CDR1 DFQATT, CDR2 SNEGSKA (reference sequence). CDR3 DNA sequence: TGCAGTGCTAGTATTCGGGAGACAGGGGGGGATGGCTACACCTTC. Its translation is CSASIRETGGDGYTF.

The chain links TRBV5-6 to TRBJ1-4; unclear D gene. This CDR3 region has 14 residues. Trimming pared 4 bases from V and 6 bases from J, leaving 13 bases between. CDR1 is SGHDT and CDR2 is YYEEEE in the germline V gene. CDR3 sequence: CASSPDNRHEKLFF. For the CDR3, the DNA is TGTGCCAGCAGCCCCGACAATCGGCATGAAAAACTGTTTTTT.

About this clone itself: The junction shows a germline mismatch at one end, possibly a read error. V usage is TRBV7-9 and J usage is TRBJ2-7; TRBD1 matches 10 bases. Germline assignment: CDR1 SEHNR and CDR2 FQNEAQ (reference sequence). The CDR3 totals 14 residues. Here the CDR3 DNA reads TGTGCCAGCAGCTTCGGACAGGGGGTCACGCTGACTTCCTTC. Translated, it gives CASSFGQGVTLTSF. Supplemented by reference TRBV7-9 and TRBJ2-7, the full variable domain reads DTGVSQNPRHKITKRGQNVTFRCDPISEHNRLYWYRQTLGQGPEFLTYFQNEAQLEKSRLLSDRFSAERPKGSFSTLEIQRTEQGDSAMYLCASSFGQGVTLTSFGPGTRLTVT.

V usage is TRBV28 and J usage is TRBJ2-7, with a tentative D call TRBD1 (6 bases). CDR1 is MDHEN, CDR2 SYDVKM, per germline. The CDR3 contains 13 residues. The ends were cut back, 5 bases at V and 5 bases at J, with 13 bases in the middle. The CDR3 DNA reads TGTGCCAGCAGTCTCAGGGGATTCAACGAGCAGTACTTC. It codes for CASSLRGFNEQYF.

J is TRBJ1-4 and V is TRBV7-6; no clear D. Trimming shortened V by 1 base and J by 3 bases, and 12 bases separated the two germline ends. This CDR3 region has 16 residues. Germline lookup yields CDR1 SGHVS and CDR2 FNYEAQ. In DNA, the CDR3 is TGTGCCAGCAGCTTAGAGCCTCCCGAGGCTAATGAAAAACTGTTTTTT. Protein sequence: CASSLEPPEANEKLFF.

This clone was recorded only once. The rearrangement uses TRBV19 and TRBJ2-7; tentatively, D is TRBD2 (5 bases). CDR1 and CDR2 (germline): LNHDA, SQIVND (reference sequence). The V and J ends lost 4 bases and 2 bases respectively, with 15 bases between them. CDR3 size: 15 residues. The CDR3 DNA is TGTGCCAGTAGTACAGTGGGTTTCGGGGCCTACGAGCAGTACTTC. This gives the protein CASSTVGFGAYEQYF.

The CDR3 reads CATSDDGTGDRQFF. The CDR3 nucleotides are TGTGCCACCAGTGATGACGGGACAGGGGATCGGCAGTTCTTC. This chain joins TRBV24-1 and TRBJ2-1; 10 nucleotides align to TRBD1. V trimming: 3 bases; J trimming: 12 bases; junction bases outside the gene matches: 7. Germline CDR1 is KGHDR and CDR2 is SFDVKD. The CDR3 covers 14 residues.

This chain connects TRBV5-5 to TRBJ1-4; D uncertain. CDR3 size: 14 residues. Germline loops: CDR1 SGHKS, CDR2 YYEKEE (reference sequence). The V end lost 1 base, the J end lost 0 bases, and 4 bases lay between the germline ends. DNA for the CDR3: TGTGCCAGCAGCTTGCGGGCAACTAATGAAAAACTGTTTTTT. Protein: CASSLRATNEKLFF.